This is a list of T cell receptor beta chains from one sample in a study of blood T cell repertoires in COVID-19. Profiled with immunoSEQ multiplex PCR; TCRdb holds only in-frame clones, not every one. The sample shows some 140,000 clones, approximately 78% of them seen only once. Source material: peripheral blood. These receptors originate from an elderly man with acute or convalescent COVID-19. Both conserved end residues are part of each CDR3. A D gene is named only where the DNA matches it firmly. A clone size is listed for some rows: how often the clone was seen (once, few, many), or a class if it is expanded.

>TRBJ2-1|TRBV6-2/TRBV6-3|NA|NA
CASSKTGMNEQFF
TGTGCCAGCAGTAAGACAGGTATGAATGAGCAGTTCTTC
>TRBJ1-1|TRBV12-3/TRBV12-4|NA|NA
CASSLAGHTEAFF
TGTGCCAGCAGTTTGGCAGGGCACACTGAAGCTTTCTTT
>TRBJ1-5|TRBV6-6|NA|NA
CASSYGADQPQHF
TGTGCCAGCAGTTACGGGGCCGATCAGCCCCAGCATTTT
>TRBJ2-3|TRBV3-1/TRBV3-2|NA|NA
CASSQDRGSEQYF
TGTGCCAGCAGCCAAGATCGAGGGTCGGAGCAGTATTTT
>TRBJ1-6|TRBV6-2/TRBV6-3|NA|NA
CASSTYLSPLHF
TGTGCCAGCAGTACCTATCTTTCACCCCTCCACTTT
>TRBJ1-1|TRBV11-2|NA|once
CASSLEGYGEAFF
TGTGCCAGCAGCTTGGAGGGGTATGGTGAAGCTTTCTTT
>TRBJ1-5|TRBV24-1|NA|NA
CAIQGDGNQPQHF
TGTGCCATCCAGGGTGATGGCAATCAGCCCCAGCATTTT
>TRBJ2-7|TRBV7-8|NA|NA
CASSLARSLAGYEQYF
TGTGCCAGCAGCTTAGCGCGGTCCCTTGCTGGGTACGAGCAGTACTTC
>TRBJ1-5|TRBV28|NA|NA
CASSGGGVQPQHF
TGTGCCAGCTCCGGGGGGGGCGTCCAGCCCCAGCATTTT
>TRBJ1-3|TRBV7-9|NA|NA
CASSFGAGGRGNTIYF
TGTGCCAGCAGCTTTGGGGCCGGCGGGAGAGGAAACACCATATATTTT
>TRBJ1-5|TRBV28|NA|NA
CASMLGALNQPQHF
TGTGCCAGCATGCTGGGAGCTCTCAATCAGCCCCAGCATTTT
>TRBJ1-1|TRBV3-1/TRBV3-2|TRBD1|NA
CASSRPGQVNTEAFF
TGTGCCAGCAGCCGCCCGGGACAGGTTAACACTGAAGCTTTCTTT
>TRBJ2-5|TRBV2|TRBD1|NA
CASSERGDRRFQETQYF
TGTGCCAGCAGTGAAAGAGGGGACAGGAGATTTCAAGAGACCCAGTACTTC
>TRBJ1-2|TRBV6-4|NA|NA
CASSETGAYGYTF
TGTGCCAGCAGTGAGACGGGAGCCTATGGCTACACCTTC
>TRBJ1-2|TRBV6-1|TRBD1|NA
CASSDVATGLYGYTF
TGTGCCAGCAGTGATGTCGCGACAGGGCTCTATGGCTACACCTTC
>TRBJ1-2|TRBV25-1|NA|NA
CASSAGFWGYTF
TGTGCCAGCAGTGCGGGGTTCTGGGGCTACACCTTC
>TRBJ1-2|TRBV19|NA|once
CASSISGQPYGYTF
TGTGCCAGTAGTATATCAGGACAGCCCTATGGCTACACCTTC
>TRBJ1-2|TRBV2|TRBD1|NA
CASSDSGGLNYGYTF
TGTGCCAGCAGTGATTCAGGGGGGCTCAACTATGGCTACACCTTC
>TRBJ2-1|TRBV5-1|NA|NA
CASSTDSGSYNEQFF
TGCGCCAGCAGTACGGACTCCGGCTCCTACAATGAGCAGTTCTTC
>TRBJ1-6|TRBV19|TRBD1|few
CASSPTGIKSPLHF
TGTGCCAGTAGTCCGACAGGGATAAAATCACCCCTCCACTTT
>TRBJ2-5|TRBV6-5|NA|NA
CASSYSATAGTQYF
TGTGCCAGCAGTTACTCAGCCACAGCCGGGACCCAGTACTTC
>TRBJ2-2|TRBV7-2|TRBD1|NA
CASSLNRGDTGELFF
TGTGCCAGCAGCCTGAACAGGGGAGACACCGGGGAGCTGTTTTTT
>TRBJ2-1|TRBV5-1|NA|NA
CASSLIEANEQFF
TGCGCCAGCAGCTTGATCGAGGCCAATGAGCAGTTCTTC
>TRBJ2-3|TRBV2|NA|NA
CASSLGLYTDTQYF
TGTGCCAGCAGCCTTGGGCTTTACACAGATACGCAGTATTTT
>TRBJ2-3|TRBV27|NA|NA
CASSFTRQAGWYF
TGTGCCAGCAGTTTCACTCGACAGGCCGGGTGGTATTTT
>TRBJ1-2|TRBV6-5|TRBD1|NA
CASSKQGDYGYTF
TGTGCCAGCAGTAAACAGGGGGACTATGGCTACACCTTC
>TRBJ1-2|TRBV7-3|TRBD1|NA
CASSPQGATNYGYTF
TGTGCCAGCAGCCCCCAGGGGGCAACTAACTATGGCTACACCTTC
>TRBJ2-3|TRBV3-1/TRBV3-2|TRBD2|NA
CASSQDVGLAGADTQYF
TGTGCCAGCAGCCAAGATGTGGGACTAGCGGGCGCAGATACGCAGTATTTT
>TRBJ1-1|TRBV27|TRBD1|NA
CASMTDRGSSAEAFF
TGTGCCAGCATGACAGACAGGGGATCGAGCGCTGAAGCTTTCTTT
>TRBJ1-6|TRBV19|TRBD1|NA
CASSMDGQADSPLHF
TGTGCCAGTAGTATGGACGGACAGGCGGATTCACCCCTCCACTTT
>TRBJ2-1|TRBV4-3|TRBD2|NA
CASSQDPRGASYNEQFF
TGCGCCAGCAGCCAAGATCCGCGGGGGGCTTCCTACAATGAGCAGTTCTTC
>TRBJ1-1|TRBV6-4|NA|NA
CASSPTGNTEAFF
TGTGCCAGCAGTCCCACAGGGAACACTGAAGCTTTCTTT
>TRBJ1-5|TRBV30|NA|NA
CAWNRGENQPQHF
TGTGCCTGGAATAGGGGCGAAAATCAGCCCCAGCATTTT
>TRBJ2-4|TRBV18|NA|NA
CASSPYTENIQYF
TGTGCCAGCTCACCCTATACAGAAAACATTCAGTACTTC
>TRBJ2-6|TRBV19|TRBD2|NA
CASSNPSGYSGANVLTF
TGTGCCAGTAGTAATCCTAGCGGATACTCTGGGGCCAACGTCCTGACTTTC
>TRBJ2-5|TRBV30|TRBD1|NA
CAWSVLGQGRGETQYF
TGTGCCTGGAGTGTCCTCGGACAGGGGCGCGGGGAGACCCAGTACTTC
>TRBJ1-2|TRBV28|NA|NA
CASSLNRDPYGYTF
TGTGCCAGCAGTTTAAACAGGGACCCTTATGGCTACACCTTC
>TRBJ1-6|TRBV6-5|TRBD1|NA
CASSPQGSINSPLHF
TGTGCCAGCAGCCCACAGGGGAGCATCAATTCACCCCTCCACTTT
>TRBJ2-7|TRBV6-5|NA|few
CASSPPTGSSYEQYF
TGTGCCAGCAGCCCACCTACAGGGAGCTCCTACGAGCAGTACTTC
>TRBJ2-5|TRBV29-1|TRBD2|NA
CSVAGGGLRRYQETQYF
TGCAGCGTTGCGGGCGGGGGGCTAAGAAGGTACCAAGAGACCCAGTACTTC
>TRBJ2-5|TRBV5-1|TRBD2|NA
CASSPGRGVRETQYF
TGCGCCAGCAGCCCCGGCCGGGGGGTGCGAGAGACCCAGTACTTC
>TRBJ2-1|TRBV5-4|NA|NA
CASSSNVGLAMNEQFF
TGTGCCAGCAGCTCCAACGTGGGGCTAGCGATGAATGAGCAGTTCTTC
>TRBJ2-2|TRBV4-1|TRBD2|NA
CASSQEEDSGVTGELFF
TGCGCCAGCAGCCAAGAGGAGGATAGCGGGGTCACCGGGGAGCTGTTTTTT
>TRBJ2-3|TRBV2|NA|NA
CASSEDYGFSTDTQYF
TGTGCCAGCAGTGAAGACTACGGCTTTAGCACAGATACGCAGTATTTT
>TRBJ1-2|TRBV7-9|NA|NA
CASSLASLSYGYTF
TGTGCCAGCAGCTTAGCGAGCCTTTCCTATGGCTACACCTTC
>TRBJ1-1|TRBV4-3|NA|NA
CASSTHDSTEAFF
TGCGCCAGCAGCACCCACGACAGCACTGAAGCTTTCTTT
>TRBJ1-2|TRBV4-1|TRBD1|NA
CASSPGDRANYGYTF
TGCGCCAGCAGCCCGGGGGACAGAGCTAACTATGGCTACACCTTC